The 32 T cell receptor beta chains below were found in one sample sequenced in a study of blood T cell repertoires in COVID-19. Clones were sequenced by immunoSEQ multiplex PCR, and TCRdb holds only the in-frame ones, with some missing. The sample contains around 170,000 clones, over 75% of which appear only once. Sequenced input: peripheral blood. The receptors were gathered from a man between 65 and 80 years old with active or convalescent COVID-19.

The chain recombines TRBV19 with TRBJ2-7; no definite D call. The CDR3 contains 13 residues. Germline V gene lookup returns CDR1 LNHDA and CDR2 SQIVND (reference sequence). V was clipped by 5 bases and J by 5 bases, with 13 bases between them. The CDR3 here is CASSRVTNHEQYF. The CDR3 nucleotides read TGTGCCAGTAGTCGGGTCACTAACCACGAGCAGTACTTC.

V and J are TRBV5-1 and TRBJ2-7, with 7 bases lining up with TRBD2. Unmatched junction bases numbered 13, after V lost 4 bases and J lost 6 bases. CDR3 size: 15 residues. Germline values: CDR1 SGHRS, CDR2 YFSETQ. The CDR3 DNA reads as TGCGCCAGCAGCGAAGGGTGGGAGGGGCCGGTCGAGCAGTACTTC. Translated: CASSEGWEGPVEQYF.

The CDR3 is CASSTDRGQDTQYF. The CDR3 DNA follows: TGTGCCAGTAGTACGGACAGGGGGCAAGATACGCAGTATTTT. The chain has TRBV19 and TRBJ2-3; the match to TRBD1 covers 11 bases. V was pared by 4 bases and J by 5 bases, with 2 bases of the junction left unmatched. CDR1 LNHDA and CDR2 SQIVND come from the germline V gene (reference sequence). The CDR3 loop spans 14 amino acids.

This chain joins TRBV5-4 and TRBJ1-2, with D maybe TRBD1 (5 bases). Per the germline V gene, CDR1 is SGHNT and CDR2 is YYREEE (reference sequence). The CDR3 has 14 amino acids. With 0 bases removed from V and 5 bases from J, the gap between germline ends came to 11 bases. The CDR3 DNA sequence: TGTGCCAGCAGCTTGGCTGGGGGGGGATATGGCTACACCTTC. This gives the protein CASSLAGGGYGYTF.

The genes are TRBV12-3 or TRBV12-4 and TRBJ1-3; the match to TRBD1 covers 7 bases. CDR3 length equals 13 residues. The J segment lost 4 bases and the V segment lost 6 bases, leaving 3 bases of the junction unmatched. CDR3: CASSQGGGNTIYF. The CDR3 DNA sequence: TGTGCCAGCAGCCAGGGGGGAGGAAACACCATATATTTT.

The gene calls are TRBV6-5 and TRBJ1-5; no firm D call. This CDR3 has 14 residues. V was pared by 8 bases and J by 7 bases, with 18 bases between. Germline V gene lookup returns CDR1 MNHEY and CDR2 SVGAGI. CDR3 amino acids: CASAPGSLNQPQHF. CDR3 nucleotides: TGTGCCAGCGCCCCGGGATCCCTTAACCAGCCCCAGCATTTT.

This chain's CDR3 is CASSVLLTGTSGGDGELFF. In nucleotides, the CDR3 is TGTGCCAGCAGTGTCCTCCTTACCGGGACTAGCGGGGGTGACGGGGAGCTGTTTTTT. The chain has TRBV6-1 and TRBJ2-2, with 14 bases fitting TRBD2. The CDR3 runs to 19 residues. With V trimmed by 4 bases and J by 7 bases, 14 bases remained unmatched. Germline values: CDR1 MNHNS, CDR2 SASEGT.

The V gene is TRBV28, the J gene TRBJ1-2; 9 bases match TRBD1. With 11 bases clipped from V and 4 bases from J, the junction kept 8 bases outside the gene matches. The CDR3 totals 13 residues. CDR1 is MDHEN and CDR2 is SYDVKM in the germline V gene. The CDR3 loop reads CAAYRGRSYGYTF. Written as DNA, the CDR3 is TGTGCCGCCTACAGGGGGCGTTCCTATGGCTACACCTTC.

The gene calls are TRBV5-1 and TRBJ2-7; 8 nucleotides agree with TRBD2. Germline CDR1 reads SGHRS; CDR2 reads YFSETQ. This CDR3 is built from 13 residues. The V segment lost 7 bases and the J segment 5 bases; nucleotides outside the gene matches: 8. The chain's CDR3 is CASGAGVGDEQYF. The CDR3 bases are TGCGCCAGCGGAGCGGGAGTGGGAGACGAGCAGTACTTC.

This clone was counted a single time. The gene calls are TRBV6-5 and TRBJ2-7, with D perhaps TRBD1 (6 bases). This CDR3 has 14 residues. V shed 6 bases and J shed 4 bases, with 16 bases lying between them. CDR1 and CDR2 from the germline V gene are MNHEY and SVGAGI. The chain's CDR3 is CASRPRGVDYEQYF. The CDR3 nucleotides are TGTGCCAGCAGACCCAGGGGCGTGGATTACGAGCAGTACTTC.

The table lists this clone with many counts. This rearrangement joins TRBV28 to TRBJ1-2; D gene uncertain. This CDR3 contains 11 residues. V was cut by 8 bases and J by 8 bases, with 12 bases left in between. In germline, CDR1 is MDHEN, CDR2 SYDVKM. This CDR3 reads CASGAQRGYTF. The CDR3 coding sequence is TGTGCCAGCGGCGCCCAGCGGGGCTACACCTTC.

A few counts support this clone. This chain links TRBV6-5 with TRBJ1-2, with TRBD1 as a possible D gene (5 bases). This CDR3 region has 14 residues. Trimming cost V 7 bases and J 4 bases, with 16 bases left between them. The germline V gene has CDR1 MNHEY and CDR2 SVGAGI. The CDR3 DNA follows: TGTGCCAGCACCAACCCGGGGGGGGTCTATGGCTACACCTTC. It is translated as CASTNPGGVYGYTF.

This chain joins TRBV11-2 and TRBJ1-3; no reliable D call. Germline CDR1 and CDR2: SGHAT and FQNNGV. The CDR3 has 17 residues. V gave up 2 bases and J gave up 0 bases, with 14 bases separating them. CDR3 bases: TGTGCCAGCAGCTTACAACCCCAGGCGTACTCTGGAAACACCATATATTTT. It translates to CASSLQPQAYSGNTIYF.

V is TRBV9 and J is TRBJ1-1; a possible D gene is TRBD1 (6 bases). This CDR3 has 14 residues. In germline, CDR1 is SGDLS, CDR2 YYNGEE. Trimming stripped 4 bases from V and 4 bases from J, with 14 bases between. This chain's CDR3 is CASSPIRGGTEAFF. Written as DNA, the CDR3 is TGTGCCAGCAGCCCGATTAGAGGGGGCACTGAAGCTTTCTTT.

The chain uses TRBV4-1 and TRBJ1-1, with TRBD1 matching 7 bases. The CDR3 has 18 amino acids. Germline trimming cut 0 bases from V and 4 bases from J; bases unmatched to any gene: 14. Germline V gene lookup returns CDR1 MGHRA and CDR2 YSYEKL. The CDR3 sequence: CASSQDPGQDTRGTEAFF. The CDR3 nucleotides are TGCGCCAGCAGCCAAGATCCCGGACAGGACACACGGGGCACTGAAGCTTTCTTT.

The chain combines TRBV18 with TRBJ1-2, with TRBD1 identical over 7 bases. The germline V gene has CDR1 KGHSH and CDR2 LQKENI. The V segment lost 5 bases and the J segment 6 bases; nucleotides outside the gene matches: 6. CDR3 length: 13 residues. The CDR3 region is CASSTRQGDGYTF. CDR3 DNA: TGTGCCAGCTCAACAAGGCAGGGGGATGGCTACACCTTC.

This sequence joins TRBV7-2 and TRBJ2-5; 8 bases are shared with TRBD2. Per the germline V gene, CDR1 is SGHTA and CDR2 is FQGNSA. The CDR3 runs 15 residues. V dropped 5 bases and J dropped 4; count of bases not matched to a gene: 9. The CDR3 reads CASSPRGGVPETQYF. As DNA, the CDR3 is TGTGCCAGCAGCCCCCGGGGGGGCGTCCCAGAGACCCAGTACTTC.

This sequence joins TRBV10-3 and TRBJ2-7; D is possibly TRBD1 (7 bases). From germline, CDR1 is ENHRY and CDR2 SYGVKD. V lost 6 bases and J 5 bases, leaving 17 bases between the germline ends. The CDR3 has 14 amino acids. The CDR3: CAIRSGQEGNEQYF. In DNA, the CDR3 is TGTGCCATCAGATCTGGACAGGAGGGTAACGAGCAGTACTTC.

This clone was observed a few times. This chain's CDR3 is CASSPAQGVSGGYTF. The CDR3 DNA follows: TGTGCCAGCTCACCAGCACAGGGGGTGTCGGGTGGCTACACCTTC. V and J are TRBV18 and TRBJ1-2, with TRBD1 identical over 8 bases. There are 15 residues in the CDR3. The V and J ends lost 2 bases and 7 bases, in that order; junction bases with no gene match: 9. The V gene's germline CDR1 is KGHSH and CDR2 LQKENI. The full variable domain, rest sourced from reference TRBV18 and TRBJ1-2, is NAGVMQNPRHLVRRRGQEARLRCSPMKGHSHVYWYRQLPEEGLKFMVYLQKENIIDESGMPKERFSAEFPKEGPSILRIQQVVRGDSAAYFCASSPAQGVSGGYTFGSGTRLTVV.

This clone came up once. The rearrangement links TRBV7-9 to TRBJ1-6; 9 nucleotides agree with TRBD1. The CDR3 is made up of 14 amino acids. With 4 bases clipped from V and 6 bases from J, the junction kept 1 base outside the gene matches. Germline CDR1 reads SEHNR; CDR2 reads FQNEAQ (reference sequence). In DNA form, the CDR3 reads TGTGCCAGCAGCTCGACAGGGGGTAATTCACCCCTCCACTTT. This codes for CASSSTGGNSPLHF.

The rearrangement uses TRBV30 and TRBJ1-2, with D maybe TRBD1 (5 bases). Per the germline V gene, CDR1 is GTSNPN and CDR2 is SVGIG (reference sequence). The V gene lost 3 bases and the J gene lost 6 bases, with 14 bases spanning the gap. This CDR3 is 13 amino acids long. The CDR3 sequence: CAWSHTGSDGYTF. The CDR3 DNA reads TGTGCCTGGAGCCACACAGGTTCTGATGGCTACACCTTC.

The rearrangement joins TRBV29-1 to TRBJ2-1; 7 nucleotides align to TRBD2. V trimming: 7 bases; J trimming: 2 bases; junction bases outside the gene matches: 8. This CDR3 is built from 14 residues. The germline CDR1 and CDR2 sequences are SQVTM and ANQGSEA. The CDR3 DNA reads TGCAGCGCTGGCTCTAGCGGACCCTACAATGAGCAGTTCTTC. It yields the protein CSAGSSGPYNEQFF.

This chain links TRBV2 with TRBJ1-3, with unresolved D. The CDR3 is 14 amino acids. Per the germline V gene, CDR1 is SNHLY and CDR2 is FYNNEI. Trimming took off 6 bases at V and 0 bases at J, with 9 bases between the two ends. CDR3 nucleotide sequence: TGTGCCAGCAGGAGGGATGACTCTGGAAACACCATATATTTT. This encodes CASRRDDSGNTIYF. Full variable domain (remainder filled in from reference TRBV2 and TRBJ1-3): EPEVTQTPSHQVTQMGQEVILRCVPISNHLYFYWYRQILGQKVEFLVSFYNNEISEKSEIFDDQFSVERPDGSNFTLKIRSTKLEDSAMYFCASRRDDSGNTIYFGEGSWLTVV.

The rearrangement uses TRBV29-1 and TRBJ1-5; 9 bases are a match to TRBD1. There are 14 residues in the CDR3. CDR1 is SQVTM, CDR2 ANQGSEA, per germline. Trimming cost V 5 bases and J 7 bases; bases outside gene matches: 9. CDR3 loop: CSVSLDRGEQPQHF. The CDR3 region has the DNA TGCAGCGTTTCACTAGACAGGGGGGAACAGCCCCAGCATTTT.

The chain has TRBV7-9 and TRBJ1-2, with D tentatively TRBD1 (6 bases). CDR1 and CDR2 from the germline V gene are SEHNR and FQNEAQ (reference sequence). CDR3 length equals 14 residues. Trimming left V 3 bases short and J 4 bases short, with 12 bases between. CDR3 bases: TGTGCCAGCAGCTTTCCGGGGGGCAGCTATGGCTACACCTTC. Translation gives CASSFPGGSYGYTF.

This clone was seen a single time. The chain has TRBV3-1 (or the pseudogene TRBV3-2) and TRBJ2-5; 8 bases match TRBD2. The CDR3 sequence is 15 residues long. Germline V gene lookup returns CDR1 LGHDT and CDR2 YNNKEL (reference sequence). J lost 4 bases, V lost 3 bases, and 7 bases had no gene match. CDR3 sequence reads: CASSQPGLGVETQYF. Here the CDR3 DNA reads TGTGCCAGCAGCCAGCCGGGACTAGGGGTAGAGACCCAGTACTTC.

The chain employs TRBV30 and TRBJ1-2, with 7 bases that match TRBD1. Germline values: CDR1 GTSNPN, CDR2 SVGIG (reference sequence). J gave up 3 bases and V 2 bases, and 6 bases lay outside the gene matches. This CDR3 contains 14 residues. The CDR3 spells CAWSLKGADYGYTF. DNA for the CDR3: TGTGCCTGGAGTCTAAAGGGGGCGGACTATGGCTACACCTTC.

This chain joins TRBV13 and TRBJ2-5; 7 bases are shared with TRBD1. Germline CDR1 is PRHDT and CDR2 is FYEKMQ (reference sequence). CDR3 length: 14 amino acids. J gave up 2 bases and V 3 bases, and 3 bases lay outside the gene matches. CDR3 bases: TGTGCCAGCAGCTTTAGGGGGCAGCAAGAGACCCAGTACTTC. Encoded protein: CASSFRGQQETQYF.

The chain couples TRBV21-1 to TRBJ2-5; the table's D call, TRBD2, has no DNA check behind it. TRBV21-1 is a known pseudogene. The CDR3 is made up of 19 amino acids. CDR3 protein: CAICRDRDFSGRAEETQYF. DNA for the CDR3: TGTGCCATCTGCCGGGACAGGGATTTTAGCGGGAGGGCGGAAGAGACCCAGTACTTC.

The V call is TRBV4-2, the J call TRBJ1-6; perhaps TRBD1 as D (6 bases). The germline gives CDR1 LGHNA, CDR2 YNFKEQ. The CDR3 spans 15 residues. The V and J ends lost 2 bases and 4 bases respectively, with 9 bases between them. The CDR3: CASSQLGQYNSPLHF. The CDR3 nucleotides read TGTGCCAGCAGCCAATTAGGACAGTATAATTCACCCCTCCACTTT.

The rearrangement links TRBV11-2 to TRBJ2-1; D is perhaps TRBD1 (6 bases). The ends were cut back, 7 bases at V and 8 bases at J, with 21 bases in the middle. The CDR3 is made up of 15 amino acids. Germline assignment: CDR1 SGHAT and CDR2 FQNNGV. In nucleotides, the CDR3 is TGTGCCAGCACCCTCACTAGGGGGATGGGGTATGAGCAGTTCTTC. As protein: CASTLTRGMGYEQFF.

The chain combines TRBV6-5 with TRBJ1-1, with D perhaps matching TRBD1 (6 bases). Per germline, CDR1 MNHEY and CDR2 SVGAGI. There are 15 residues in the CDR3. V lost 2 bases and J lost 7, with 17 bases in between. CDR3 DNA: TGTGCCAGCAGTTACCACGGGGGGGGCGCAGGTGAAGCTTTCTTT. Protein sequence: CASSYHGGGAGEAFF.